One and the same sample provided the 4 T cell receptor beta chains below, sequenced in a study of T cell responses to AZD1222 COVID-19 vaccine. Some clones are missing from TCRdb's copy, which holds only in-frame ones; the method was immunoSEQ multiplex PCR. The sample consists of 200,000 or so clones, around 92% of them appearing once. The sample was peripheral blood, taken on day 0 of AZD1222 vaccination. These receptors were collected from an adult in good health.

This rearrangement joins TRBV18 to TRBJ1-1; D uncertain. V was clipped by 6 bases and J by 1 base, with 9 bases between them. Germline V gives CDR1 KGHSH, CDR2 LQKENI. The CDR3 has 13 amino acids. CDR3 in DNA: TGTGCCAGCTCGCGGGATAAGAACACTGAAGCTTTCTTT. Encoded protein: CASSRDKNTEAFF.

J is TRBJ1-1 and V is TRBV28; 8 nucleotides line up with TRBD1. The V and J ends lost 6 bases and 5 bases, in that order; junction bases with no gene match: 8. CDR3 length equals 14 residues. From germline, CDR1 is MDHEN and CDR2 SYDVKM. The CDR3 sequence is CASSLGQGWTEAFF. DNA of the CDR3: TGTGCCAGCAGCCTAGGACAGGGCTGGACTGAAGCTTTCTTT. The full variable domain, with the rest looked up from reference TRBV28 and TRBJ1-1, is DVKVTQSSRYLVKRTGEKVFLECVQDMDHENMFWYRQDPGLGLRLIYFSYDVKMKEKGDIPEGYSVSREKKERFSLILESASTNQTSMYLCASSLGQGWTEAFFGQGTRLTVV.

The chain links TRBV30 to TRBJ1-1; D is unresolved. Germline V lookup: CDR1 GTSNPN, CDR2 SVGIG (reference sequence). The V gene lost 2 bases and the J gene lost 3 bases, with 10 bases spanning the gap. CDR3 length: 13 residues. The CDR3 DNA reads TGTGCCTGGAGTTCCCGGATGTACACTGAAGCTTTCTTT. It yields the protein CAWSSRMYTEAFF.

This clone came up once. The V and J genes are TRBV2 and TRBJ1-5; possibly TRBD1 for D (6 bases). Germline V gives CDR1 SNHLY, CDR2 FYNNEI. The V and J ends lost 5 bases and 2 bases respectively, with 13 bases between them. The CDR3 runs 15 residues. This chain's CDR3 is CASSPQGLGNQPQHF. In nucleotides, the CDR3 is TGTGCCAGCAGTCCCCAGGGGCTCGGCAATCAGCCCCAGCATTTT.